Presented here are 9 T cell receptor beta chains from one specimen sequenced in a study of shared clonotypes between healthy human individuals. Naive CD8 cells lacked CD45RO, underwent positive selection for CCR7 and left out terminally differentiated effector memory CD45RA+ cells. Only in-frame clones appear in the TCRdb table, and some are missing; sequencing was by immunoSEQ multiplex PCR. The sample contains some 2.1 million clones, 85% to 95% of which appear only once. Sequenced: naive CD8+ T cells sorted from blood. The receptor source for this set is a man between 18 and 29 years old in good health.

The rearrangement uses TRBV2 and TRBJ2-7; 10 bases align to TRBD2. CDR3 length: 17 amino acids. V shed 3 bases, J shed 3 bases, and the junction held 11 bases outside the gene matches. Germline V gene data show CDR1 as SNHLY and CDR2 as FYNNEI. Written as DNA, the CDR3 is TGTGCCAGCAGTGAGACTAGCGGGCGAGGGGGCCTCTACGAGCAGTACTTC. Translation: CASSETSGRGGLYEQYF.

Worth noting for this clone: This CDR3 is also generated by other DNA sequences in the sample. The gene calls are TRBV28 and TRBJ1-1; D perhaps matches TRBD1 (5 bases). The ends were cut back, 2 bases at V and 3 bases at J, with 10 bases in the middle. Germline CDR1 is MDHEN and CDR2 is SYDVKM. There are 14 residues in the CDR3. In nucleotides, the CDR3 is TGTGCCAGCAGTTTAGCGGGGGGTTACACTGAAGCTTTCTTT. It specifies CASSLAGGYTEAFF.

The chain has TRBV11-1 and TRBJ1-4; 12 bases are shared with TRBD1. The CDR3 contains 17 residues. V gave up 5 bases and J gave up 6 bases; unmatched junction bases: 10. Germline CDR1 is SGHAT and CDR2 is FQDESV (reference sequence). The CDR3 DNA is TGTGCCAGCAGCCCGGGACAGGGGGCCGTGGGGGATGAAAAACTGTTTTTT. Amino acid sequence: CASSPGQGAVGDEKLFF.

V and J are TRBV4-3 and TRBJ2-2, with 8 bases that match TRBD2. CDR1 is LGHNA, CDR2 YSLEER, per germline. V was pared by 3 bases and J by 7 bases, with 4 bases of the junction left unmatched. The CDR3 is 14 residues long. The CDR3 here is CASSHSGTSGELFF. The CDR3 DNA reads TGCGCCAGCAGCCATTCCGGGACTAGCGGGGAGCTGTTTTTT.

The CDR3 DNA follows: TGTGCCAGCAGCTCCAACTCGCTCGGCATGGGTTCCTACGAGCAGTACTTC. Translated, it gives CASSSNSLGMGSYEQYF. The J gene is TRBJ2-7, the V gene TRBV7-9; D is undetermined. The CDR3 has 17 amino acids. V lost 4 bases to trimming and J lost 1 base, with 20 bases between them. Germline assignment: CDR1 SEHNR and CDR2 FQNEAQ (reference sequence).

V and J are TRBV4-1 and TRBJ2-7; D is ambiguous. The CDR3 totals 15 residues. V lost 0 bases to trimming and J lost 2 bases, with 11 bases between them. Germline V gives CDR1 MGHRA, CDR2 YSYEKL. CDR3 bases: TGCGCCAGCAGCCAAGATCCGGGCAGTACCTACGAGCAGTACTTC. Translating gives CASSQDPGSTYEQYF.

The chain couples TRBV6-1 to TRBJ1-1; D unclear. The germline CDR1 and CDR2 sequences are MNHNS and SASEGT. The CDR3 length is 15 residues. V lost 0 bases, J lost 1 base, and 9 bases lay in between. The chain's CDR3 is CASSEAVIQNTEAFF. The CDR3 DNA follows: TGTGCCAGCAGTGAAGCGGTCATCCAGAACACTGAAGCTTTCTTT.

This clone was recorded once. The same CDR3 arises from other DNA sequences in this sample as well. V is TRBV6-5 and J is TRBJ1-1; D is perhaps TRBD1 (6 bases). The V and J ends lost 6 bases and 1 base respectively, with 12 bases between them. This CDR3 is 14 amino acids long. CDR1 is MNHEY, CDR2 SVGAGI, per germline. In nucleotides, the CDR3 is TGTGCCAGCAGATACAGGGAGGGGAACACTGAAGCTTTCTTT. It codes for CASRYREGNTEAFF.

This chain links TRBV4-1 with TRBJ2-4; no reliable D call. Trimming cost V 1 base and J 2 bases, with 6 bases left between them. The germline V gene encodes CDR1 MGHRA and CDR2 YSYEKL. CDR3 length: 14 amino acids. This CDR3 reads CASSQGITKNIQYF. The CDR3 DNA reads TGCGCCAGCAGCCAAGGGATAACCAAAAACATTCAGTACTTC.